The T cell receptor (beta chain) described here comes from a study of blood T cell repertoires in COVID-19. Sequencing used immunoSEQ multiplex PCR; TCRdb keeps in-frame clones, though not all of them. The table has around 63,000 clones, approximately 80% seen once. The specimen was peripheral blood. The receptor was isolated from a man aged 55 to 70 with acute or convalescent COVID-19.

For the CDR3, the DNA is TGTGCCAGCATCCCGGACAGGGGGCATTCACCCCTCCACTTT. Translated: CASIPDRGHSPLHF. The chain combines TRBV6-5 with TRBJ1-6, with 11 bases identical to TRBD1. Germline CDR1 is MNHEY and CDR2 is SVGAGI. The CDR3 has 14 residues. Trimming cost V 7 bases and J 8 bases; bases outside gene matches: 4.